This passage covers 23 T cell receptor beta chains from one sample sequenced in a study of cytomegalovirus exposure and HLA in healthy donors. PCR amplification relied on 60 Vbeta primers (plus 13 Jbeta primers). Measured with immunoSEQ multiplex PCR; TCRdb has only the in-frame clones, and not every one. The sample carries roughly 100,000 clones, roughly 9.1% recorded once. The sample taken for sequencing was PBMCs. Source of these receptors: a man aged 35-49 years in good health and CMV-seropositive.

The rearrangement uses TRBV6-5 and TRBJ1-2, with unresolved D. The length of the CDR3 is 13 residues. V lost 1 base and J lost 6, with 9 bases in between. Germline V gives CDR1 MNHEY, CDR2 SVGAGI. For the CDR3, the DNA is TGTGCCAGCAGTTACTATGAGAGTGATGGCTACACCTTC. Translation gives CASSYYESDGYTF.

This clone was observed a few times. The CDR3: CSVALGTNQETQYF. The CDR3 nucleotides are TGCAGCGTTGCCCTCGGAACTAACCAAGAGACCCAGTACTTC. The rearrangement links TRBV29-1 to TRBJ2-5; D unresolved. V was cut by 4 bases and J by 0 bases, with 12 bases left in between. This CDR3 contains 14 residues. Germline V gene sequence: CDR1 SQVTM, CDR2 ANQGSEA. The full variable domain, with the rest looked up from reference TRBV29-1 and TRBJ2-5, is SAVISQKPSRDICQRGTSLTIQCQVDSQVTMMFWYRQQPGQSLTLIATANQGSEATYESGFVIDKFPISRPNLTFSTLTVSNMSPEDSSIYLCSVALGTNQETQYFGPGTRLLVL.

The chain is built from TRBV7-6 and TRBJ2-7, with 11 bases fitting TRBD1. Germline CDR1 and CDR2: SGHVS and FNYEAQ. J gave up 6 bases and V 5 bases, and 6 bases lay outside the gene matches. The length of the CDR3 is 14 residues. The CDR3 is CASSPDRGQGEQYF. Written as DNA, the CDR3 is TGTGCCAGCAGCCCGGACAGGGGGCAAGGCGAGCAGTACTTC. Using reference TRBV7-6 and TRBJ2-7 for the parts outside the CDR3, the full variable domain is GAGVSQSPRYKVTKRGQDVALRCDPISGHVSLYWYRQALGQGPEFLTYFNYEAQQDKSGLPNDRFSAERPEGSISTLTIQRTEQRDSAMYRCASSPDRGQGEQYFGPGTRLTVT.

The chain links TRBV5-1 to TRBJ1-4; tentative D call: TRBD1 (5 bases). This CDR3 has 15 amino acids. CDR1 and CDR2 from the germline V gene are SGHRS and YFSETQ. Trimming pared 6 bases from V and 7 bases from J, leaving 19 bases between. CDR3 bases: TGCGCCAGCACAAAGGAGGGTAGGGGTGGTGAAAAACTGTTTTTT. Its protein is CASTKEGRGGEKLFF. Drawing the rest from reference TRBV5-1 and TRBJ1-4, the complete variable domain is KAGVTQTPRYLIKTRGQQVTLSCSPISGHRSVSWYQQTPGQGLQFLFEYFSETQRNKGNFPGRFSGRQFSNSRSEMNVSTLELGDSALYLCASTKEGRGGEKLFFGSGTQLSVL.

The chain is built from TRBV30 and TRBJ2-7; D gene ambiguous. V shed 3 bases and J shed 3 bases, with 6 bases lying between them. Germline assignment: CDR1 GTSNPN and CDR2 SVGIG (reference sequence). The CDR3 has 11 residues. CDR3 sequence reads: CAWRGGYEQYF. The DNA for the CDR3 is TGTGCCTGGAGAGGCGGCTACGAGCAGTACTTC.

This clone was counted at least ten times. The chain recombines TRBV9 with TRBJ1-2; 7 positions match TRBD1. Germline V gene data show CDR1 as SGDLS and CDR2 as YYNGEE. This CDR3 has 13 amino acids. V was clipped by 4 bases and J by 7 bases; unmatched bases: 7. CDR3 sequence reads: CASSMQGGGGYTF. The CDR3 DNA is TGTGCCAGCAGCATGCAGGGGGGTGGTGGCTACACCTTC.

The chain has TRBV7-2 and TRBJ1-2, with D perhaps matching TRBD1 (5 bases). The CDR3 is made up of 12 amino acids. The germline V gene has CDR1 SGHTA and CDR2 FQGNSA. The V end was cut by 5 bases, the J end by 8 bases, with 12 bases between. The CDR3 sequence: CASSPSGGGYTF. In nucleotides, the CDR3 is TGTGCCAGCAGCCCCTCGGGGGGAGGCTACACCTTC.

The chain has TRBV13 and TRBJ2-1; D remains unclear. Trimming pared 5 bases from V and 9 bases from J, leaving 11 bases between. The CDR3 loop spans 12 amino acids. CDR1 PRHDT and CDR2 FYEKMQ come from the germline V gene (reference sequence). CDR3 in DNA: TGTGCCAGCAGCACGTCGGCGGTTGAGCAGTTCTTC. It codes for CASSTSAVEQFF.

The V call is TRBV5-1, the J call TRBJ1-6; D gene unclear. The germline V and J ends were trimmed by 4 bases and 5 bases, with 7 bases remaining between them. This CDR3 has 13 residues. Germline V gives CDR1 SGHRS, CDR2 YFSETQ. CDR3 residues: CASSRVNNSPLHF. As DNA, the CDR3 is TGCGCCAGCAGCCGAGTTAATAATTCACCCCTCCACTTT. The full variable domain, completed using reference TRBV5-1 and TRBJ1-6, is KAGVTQTPRYLIKTRGQQVTLSCSPISGHRSVSWYQQTPGQGLQFLFEYFSETQRNKGNFPGRFSGRQFSNSRSEMNVSTLELGDSALYLCASSRVNNSPLHFGNGTRLTVT.

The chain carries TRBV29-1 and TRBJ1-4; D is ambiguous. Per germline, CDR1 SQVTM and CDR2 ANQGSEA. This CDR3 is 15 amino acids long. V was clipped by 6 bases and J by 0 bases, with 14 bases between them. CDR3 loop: CSVEKRAATNEKLFF. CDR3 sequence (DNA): TGCAGCGTAGAAAAGCGGGCTGCAACTAATGAAAAACTGTTTTTT.

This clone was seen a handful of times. The CDR3 loop reads CASSEARGSGSSTDTQYF. DNA for the CDR3: TGTGCCAGCAGTGAAGCTCGGGGTAGCGGATCTAGCACAGATACGCAGTATTTT. The rearrangement joins TRBV6-1 to TRBJ2-3; possible D gene TRBD2, 6 bases. Germline loops: CDR1 MNHNS, CDR2 SASEGT. Trimming removed 0 bases from V and 0 bases from J, with 16 bases in between. This CDR3 has 18 amino acids.

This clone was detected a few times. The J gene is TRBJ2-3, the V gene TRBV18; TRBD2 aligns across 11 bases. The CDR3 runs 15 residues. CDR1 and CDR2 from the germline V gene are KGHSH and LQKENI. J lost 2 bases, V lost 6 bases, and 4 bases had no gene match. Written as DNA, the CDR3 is TGTGCCAGCTCGTCGGGACTAGCGGACACAGATACGCAGTATTTT. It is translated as CASSSGLADTDTQYF. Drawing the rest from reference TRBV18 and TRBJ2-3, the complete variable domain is NAGVMQNPRHLVRRRGQEARLRCSPMKGHSHVYWYRQLPEEGLKFMVYLQKENIIDESGMPKERFSAEFPKEGPSILRIQQVVRGDSAAYFCASSSGLADTDTQYFGPGTRLTVL.

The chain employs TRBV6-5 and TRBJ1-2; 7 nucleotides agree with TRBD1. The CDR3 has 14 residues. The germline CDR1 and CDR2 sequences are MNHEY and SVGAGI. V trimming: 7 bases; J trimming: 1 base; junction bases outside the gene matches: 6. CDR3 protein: CASKKTGINYGYTF. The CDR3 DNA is TGTGCCAGCAAAAAGACAGGGATTAACTATGGCTACACCTTC.

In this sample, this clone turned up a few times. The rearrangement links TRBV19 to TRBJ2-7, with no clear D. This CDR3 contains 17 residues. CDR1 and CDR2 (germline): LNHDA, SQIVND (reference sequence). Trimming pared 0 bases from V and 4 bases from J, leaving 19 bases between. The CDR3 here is CASSIDHVTVKKYEQYF. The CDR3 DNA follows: TGTGCCAGTAGTATAGATCATGTAACAGTTAAAAAGTACGAGCAGTACTTC. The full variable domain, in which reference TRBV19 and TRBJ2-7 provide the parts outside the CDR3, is DGGITQSPKYLFRKEGQNVTLSCEQNLNHDAMYWYRQDPGQGLRLIYYSQIVNDFQKGDIAEGYSVSREKKESFPLTVTSAQKNPTAFYLCASSIDHVTVKKYEQYFGPGTRLTVT.

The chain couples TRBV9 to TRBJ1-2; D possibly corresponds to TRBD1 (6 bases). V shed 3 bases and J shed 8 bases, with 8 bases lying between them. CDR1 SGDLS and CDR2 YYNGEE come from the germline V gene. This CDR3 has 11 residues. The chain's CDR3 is CASSEGDGYTF. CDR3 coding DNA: TGTGCCAGCAGCGAGGGGGACGGCTACACCTTC.

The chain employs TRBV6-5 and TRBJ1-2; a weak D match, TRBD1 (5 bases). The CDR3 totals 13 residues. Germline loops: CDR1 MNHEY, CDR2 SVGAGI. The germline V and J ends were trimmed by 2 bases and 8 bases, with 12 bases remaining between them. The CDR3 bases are TGTGCCAGCAGTTACGGGCAGGGCTGGGGCTACACCTTC. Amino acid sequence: CASSYGQGWGYTF.

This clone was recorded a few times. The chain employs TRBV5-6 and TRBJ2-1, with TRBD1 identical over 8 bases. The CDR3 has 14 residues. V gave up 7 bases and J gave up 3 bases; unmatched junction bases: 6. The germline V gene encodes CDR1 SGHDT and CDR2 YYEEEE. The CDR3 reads CASAVGTGYNEQFF. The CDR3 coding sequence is TGTGCCAGCGCGGTCGGGACAGGCTACAATGAGCAGTTCTTC.

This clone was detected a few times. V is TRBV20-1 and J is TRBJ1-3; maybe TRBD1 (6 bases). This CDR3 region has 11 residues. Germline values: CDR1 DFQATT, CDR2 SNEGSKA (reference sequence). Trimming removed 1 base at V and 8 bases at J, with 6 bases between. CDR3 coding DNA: TGCAGTGCTAGAGCAGGGGACACCATATATTTT. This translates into CSARAGDTIYF.

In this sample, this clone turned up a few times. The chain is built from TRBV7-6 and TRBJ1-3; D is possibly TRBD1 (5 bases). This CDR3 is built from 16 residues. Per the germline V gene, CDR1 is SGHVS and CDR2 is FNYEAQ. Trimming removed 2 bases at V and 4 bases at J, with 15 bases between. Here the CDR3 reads CASSLLGAATGNTIYF. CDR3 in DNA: TGTGCCAGCAGCTTATTAGGGGCGGCCACGGGAAACACCATATATTTT.

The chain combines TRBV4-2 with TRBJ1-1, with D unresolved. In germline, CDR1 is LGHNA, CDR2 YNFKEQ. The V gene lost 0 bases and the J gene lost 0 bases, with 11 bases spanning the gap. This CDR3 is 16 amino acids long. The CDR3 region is CASSQEVQQMNTEAFF. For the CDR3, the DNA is TGTGCCAGCAGCCAAGAGGTGCAACAGATGAACACTGAAGCTTTCTTT.

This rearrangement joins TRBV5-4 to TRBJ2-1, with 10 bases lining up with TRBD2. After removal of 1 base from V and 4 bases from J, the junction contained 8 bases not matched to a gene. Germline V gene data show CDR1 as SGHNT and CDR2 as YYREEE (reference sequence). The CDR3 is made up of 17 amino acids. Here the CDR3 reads CASSLTSGTSAYNEQFF. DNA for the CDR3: TGTGCCAGCAGCTTGACCTCCGGGACTAGCGCTTACAATGAGCAGTTCTTC.

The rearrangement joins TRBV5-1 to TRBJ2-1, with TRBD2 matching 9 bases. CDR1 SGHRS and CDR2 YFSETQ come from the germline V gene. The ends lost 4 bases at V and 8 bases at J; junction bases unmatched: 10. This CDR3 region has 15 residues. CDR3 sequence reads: CASSPTSGRIYEQFF. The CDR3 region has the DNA TGCGCCAGCAGCCCGACTAGCGGAAGAATCTATGAGCAGTTCTTC.

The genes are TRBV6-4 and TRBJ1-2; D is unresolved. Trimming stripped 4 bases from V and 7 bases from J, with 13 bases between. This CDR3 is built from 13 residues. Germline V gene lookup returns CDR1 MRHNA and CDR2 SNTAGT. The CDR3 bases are TGTGCCAGCAGTGCCTCAGGTGCAGGTGGCTACACCTTC. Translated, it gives CASSASGAGGYTF.